This record looks at one T cell receptor beta chain sequence and its context. Antigen unknown. This specimen belongs to a study of human T cells and chemical hapten exposure. Study-level points and caveats: More PT1 expanded TCRs went with higher patch test scores.

Sample time point: pre-sensitization, week 0. Treatment specified: therapeutic diphenylcyclopropenone sensitization with weekly scalp DPC. As the library was built, unique molecular identifiers were attached to individual cDNA molecules. From the RACE reads, TCRdb called clonotypes with MiXCR, one entry per CDR3 protein. Here the sample spans about 380,000 distinct CDR3 sequences, less than 6.5% being singletons. Sequencing was performed on whole blood, taken in connection with sensitization to the hapten diphenylcyclopropenone (DPC). This clonotype was sampled from a woman aged 50 to 60 with alopecia areata. Some clones in this sample may be carry-over from other donors' samples.

The CDR3 DNA reads TGTGCCAGTAGCAGCCCGGGACTAGCCAGCGATGAGCAGTTCTTC. Translating gives CASSSPGLASDEQFF. The chain employs TRBV19 and TRBJ2-1; 9 bases match TRBD2. This CDR3 region has 15 residues. Germline CDR1 LNHDA, CDR2 SQIVND (reference sequence). The J segment lost 8 bases and the V segment lost 6 bases, leaving 11 bases of the junction unmatched.